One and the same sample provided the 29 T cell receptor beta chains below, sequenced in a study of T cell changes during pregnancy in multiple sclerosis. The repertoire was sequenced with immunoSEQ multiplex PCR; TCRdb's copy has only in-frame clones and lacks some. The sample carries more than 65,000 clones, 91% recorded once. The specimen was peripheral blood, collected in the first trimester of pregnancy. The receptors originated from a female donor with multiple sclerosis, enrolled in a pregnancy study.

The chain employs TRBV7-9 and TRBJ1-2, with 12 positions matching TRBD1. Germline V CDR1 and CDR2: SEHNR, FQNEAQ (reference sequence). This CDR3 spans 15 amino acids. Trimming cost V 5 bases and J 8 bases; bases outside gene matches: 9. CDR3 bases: TGTGCCAGCAGCCTACCGGGACAGGGGGCAGGGGGCTACACCTTC. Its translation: CASSLPGQGAGGYTF. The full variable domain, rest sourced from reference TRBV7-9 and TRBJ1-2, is DTGVSQNPRHKITKRGQNVTFRCDPISEHNRLYWYRQTLGQGPEFLTYFQNEAQLEKSRLLSDRFSAERPKGSFSTLEIQRTEQGDSAMYLCASSLPGQGAGGYTFGSGTRLTVV.

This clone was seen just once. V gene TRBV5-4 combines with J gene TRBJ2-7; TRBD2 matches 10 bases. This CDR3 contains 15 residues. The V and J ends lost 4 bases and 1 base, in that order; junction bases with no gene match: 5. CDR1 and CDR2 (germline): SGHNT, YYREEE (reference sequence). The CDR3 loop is CASSRSGGQSYEQYF. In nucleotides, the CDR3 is TGTGCCAGCAGCCGTAGCGGGGGGCAATCCTACGAGCAGTACTTC. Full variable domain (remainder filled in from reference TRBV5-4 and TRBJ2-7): ETGVTQSPTHLIKTRGQQVTLRCSSQSGHNTVSWYQQALGQGPQFIFQYYREEENGRGNFPPRFSGLQFPNYSSELNVNALELDDSALYLCASSRSGGQSYEQYFGPGTRLTVT.

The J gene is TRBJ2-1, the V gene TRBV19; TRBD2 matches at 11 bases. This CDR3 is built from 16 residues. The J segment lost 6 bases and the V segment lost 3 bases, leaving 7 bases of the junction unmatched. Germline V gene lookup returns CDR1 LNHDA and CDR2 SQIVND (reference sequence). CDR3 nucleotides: TGTGCCAGTAGTATGACCGGACTAGCGGGCACCAATGAGCAGTTCTTC. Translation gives CASSMTGLAGTNEQFF.

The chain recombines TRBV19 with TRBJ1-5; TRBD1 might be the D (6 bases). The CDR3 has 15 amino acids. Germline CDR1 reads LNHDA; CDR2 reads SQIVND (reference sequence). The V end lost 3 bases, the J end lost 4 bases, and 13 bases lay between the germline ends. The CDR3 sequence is CASSIRSGQNQPQHF. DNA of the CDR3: TGTGCCAGTAGTATTCGGAGTGGACAGAATCAGCCCCAGCATTTT.

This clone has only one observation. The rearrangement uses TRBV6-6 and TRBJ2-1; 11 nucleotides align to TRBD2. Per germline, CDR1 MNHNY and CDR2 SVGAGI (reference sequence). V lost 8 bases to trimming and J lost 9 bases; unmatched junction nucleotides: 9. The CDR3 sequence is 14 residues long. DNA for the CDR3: TGTGCCAGCTGCGTAGCGGGGGGGTCGTGTGAGCAGTTCTTC. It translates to CASCVAGGSCEQFF.

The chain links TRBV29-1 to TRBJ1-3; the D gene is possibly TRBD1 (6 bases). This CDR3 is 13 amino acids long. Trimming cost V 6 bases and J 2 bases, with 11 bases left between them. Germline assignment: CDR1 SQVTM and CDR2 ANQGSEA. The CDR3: CSVVWTAGNTIYF. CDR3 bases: TGCAGCGTCGTGTGGACAGCTGGAAACACCATATATTTT.

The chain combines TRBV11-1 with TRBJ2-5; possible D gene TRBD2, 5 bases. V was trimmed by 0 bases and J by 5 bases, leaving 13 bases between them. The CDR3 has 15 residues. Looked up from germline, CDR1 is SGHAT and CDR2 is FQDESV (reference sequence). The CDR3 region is CASSLAGEEAETQYF. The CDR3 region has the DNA TGTGCCAGCAGCTTAGCGGGAGAAGAGGCGGAGACCCAGTACTTC. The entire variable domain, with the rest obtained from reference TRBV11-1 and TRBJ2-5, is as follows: EAEVAQSPRYKITEKSQAVAFWCDPISGHATLYWYRQILGQGPELLVQFQDESVVDDSQLPKDRFSAERLKGVDSTLKIQPAELGDSAMYLCASSLAGEEAETQYFGPGTRLLVL.

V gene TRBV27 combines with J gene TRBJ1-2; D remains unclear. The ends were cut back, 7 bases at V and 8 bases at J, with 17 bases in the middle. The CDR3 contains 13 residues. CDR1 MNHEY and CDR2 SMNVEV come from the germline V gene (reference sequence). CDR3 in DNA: TGTGCCAGCATGGGCACACCCGCTTGGGGCTACACCTTC. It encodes CASMGTPAWGYTF.

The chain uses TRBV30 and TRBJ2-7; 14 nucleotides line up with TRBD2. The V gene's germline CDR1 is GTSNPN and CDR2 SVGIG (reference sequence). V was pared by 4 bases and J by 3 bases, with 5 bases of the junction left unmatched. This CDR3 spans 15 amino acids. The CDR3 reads CAWTWTSGGYYEQYF. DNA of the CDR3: TGTGCCTGGACCTGGACTAGCGGGGGGTACTACGAGCAGTACTTC.

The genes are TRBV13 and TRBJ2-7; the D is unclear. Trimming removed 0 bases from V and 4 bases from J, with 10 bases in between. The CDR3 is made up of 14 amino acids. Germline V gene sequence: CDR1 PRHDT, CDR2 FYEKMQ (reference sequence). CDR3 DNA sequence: TGTGCCAGCAGCTTAGGCCAGGTCCAGTACGAGCAGTACTTC. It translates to CASSLGQVQYEQYF.

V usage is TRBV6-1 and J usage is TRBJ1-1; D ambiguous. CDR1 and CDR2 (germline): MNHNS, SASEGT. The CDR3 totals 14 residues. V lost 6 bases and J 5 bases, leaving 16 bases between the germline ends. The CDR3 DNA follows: TGTGCCAGCAGCCGCGACACGGGAAGGACTGAAGCTTTCTTT. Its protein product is CASSRDTGRTEAFF.

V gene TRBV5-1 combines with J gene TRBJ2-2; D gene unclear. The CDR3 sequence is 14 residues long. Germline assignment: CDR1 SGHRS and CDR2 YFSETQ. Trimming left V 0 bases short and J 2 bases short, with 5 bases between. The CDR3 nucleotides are TGCGCCAGCAGCTTGGAACTTAACACCGGGGAGCTGTTTTTT. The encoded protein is CASSLELNTGELFF.

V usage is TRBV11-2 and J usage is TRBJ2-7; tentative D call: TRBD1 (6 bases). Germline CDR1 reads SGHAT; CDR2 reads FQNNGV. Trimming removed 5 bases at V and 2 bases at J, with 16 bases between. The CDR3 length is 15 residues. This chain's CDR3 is CASSSMTGSPYEQYF. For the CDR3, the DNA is TGTGCCAGCAGCAGTATGACAGGTTCGCCCTACGAGCAGTACTTC.

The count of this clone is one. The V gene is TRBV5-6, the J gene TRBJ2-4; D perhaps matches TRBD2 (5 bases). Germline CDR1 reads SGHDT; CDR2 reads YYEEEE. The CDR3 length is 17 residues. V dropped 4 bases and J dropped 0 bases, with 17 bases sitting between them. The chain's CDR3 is CASSLLGELEAKNIQYF. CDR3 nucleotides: TGTGCCAGCAGCCTGCTCGGGGAATTGGAAGCCAAAAACATTCAGTACTTC.

CDR3 loop: CASSLSGRALETQYF. In nucleotides, the CDR3 is TGTGCCAGTAGTCTGAGCGGGAGGGCCCTGGAGACCCAGTACTTC. The chain recombines TRBV19 with TRBJ2-5, with 10 bases that match TRBD2. This CDR3 comprises 15 residues. J gave up 5 bases and V 5 bases, and 8 bases lay outside the gene matches. Per germline, CDR1 LNHDA and CDR2 SQIVND (reference sequence).

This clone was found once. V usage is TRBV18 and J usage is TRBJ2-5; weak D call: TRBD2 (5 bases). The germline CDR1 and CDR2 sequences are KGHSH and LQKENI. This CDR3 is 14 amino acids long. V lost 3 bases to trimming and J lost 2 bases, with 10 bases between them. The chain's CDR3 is CASSPPGIQETQYF. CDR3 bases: TGTGCCAGCTCACCTCCGGGGATACAAGAGACCCAGTACTTC.

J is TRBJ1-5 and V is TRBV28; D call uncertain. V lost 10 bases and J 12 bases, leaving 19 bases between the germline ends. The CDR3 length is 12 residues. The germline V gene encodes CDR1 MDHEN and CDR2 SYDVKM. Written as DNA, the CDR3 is TGTGCCACCTTAACTTACGGGGTCAGCCAGCATTTT. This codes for CATLTYGVSQHF.

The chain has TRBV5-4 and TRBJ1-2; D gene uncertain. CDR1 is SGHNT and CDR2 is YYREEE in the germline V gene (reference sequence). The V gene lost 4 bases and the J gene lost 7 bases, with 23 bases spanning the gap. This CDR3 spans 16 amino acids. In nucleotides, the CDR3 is TGTGCCAGCAGCCCCGGTGGCAGCTCGTTGGGAGCTGGCTACACCTTC. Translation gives CASSPGGSSLGAGYTF.

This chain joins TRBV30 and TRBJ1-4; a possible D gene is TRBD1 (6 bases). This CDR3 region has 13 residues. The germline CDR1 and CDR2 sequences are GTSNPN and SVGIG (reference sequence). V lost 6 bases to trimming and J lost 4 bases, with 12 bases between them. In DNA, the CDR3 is TGTGCCTGCCAGGACAGTTTTAATGAAAAACTGTTTTTT. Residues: CACQDSFNEKLFF.

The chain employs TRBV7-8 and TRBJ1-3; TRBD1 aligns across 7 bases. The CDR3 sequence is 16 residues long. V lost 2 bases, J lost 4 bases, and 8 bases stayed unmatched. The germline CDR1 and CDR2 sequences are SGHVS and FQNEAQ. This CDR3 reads CASSLHRGLGGNTIYF. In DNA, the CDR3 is TGTGCCAGCAGCTTACACAGGGGTCTAGGAGGAAACACCATATATTTT.

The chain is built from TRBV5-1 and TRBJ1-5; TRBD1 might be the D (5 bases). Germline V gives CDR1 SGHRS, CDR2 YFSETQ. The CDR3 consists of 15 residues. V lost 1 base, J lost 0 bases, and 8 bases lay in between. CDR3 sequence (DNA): TGCGCCAGCAGCTTGTCAGGGTATAGCAATCAGCCCCAGCATTTT. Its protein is CASSLSGYSNQPQHF.

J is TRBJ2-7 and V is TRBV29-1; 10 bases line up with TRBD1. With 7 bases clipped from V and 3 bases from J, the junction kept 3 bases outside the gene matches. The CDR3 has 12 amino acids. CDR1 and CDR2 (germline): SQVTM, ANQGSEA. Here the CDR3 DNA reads TGCAGCGCGAGGGACAGGGGCTACGAGCAGTACTTC. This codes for CSARDRGYEQYF.

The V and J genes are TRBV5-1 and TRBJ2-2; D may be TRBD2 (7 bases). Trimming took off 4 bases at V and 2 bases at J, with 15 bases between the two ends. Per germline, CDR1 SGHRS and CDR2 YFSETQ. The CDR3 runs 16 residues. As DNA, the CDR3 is TGCGCCAGCAGCCTGGCACAGGGACTAAACACCGGGGAGCTGTTTTTT. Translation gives CASSLAQGLNTGELFF.

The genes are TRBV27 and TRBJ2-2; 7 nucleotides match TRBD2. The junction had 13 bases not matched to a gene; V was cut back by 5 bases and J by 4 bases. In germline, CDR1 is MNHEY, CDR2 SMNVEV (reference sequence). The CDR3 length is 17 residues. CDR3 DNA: TGTGCCAGCAGTCTTTGGGGAGGGGAAGAGAGCACCGGGGAGCTGTTTTTT. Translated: CASSLWGGEESTGELFF.

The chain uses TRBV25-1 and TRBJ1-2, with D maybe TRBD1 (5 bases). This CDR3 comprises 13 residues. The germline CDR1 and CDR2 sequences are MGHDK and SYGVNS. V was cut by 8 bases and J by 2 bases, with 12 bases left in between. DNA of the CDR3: TGTGCCAGCGGCCGGGGGGGGAACTATGGCTACACCTTC. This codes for CASGRGGNYGYTF.

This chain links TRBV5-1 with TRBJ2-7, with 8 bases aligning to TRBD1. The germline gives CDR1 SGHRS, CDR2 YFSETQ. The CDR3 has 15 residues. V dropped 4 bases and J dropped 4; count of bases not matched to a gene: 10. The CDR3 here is CASSPPSGGTYEQYF. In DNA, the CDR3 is TGCGCCAGCAGCCCACCTTCAGGGGGCACTTACGAGCAGTACTTC.

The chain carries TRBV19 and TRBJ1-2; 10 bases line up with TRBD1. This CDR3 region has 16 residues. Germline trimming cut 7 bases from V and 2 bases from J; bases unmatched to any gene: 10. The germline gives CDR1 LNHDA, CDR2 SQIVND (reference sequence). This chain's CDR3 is CASNRQGAAANYGYTF. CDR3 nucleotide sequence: TGTGCCAGTAATCGACAGGGGGCCGCAGCAAACTATGGCTACACCTTC.

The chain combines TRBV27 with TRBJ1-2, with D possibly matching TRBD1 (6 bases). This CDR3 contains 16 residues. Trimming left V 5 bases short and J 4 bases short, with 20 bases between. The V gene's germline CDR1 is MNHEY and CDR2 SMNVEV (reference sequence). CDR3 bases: TGTGCCAGCAGTAGCCAACAGGGCAACCACCCCTATGGCTACACCTTC. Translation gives CASSSQQGNHPYGYTF.

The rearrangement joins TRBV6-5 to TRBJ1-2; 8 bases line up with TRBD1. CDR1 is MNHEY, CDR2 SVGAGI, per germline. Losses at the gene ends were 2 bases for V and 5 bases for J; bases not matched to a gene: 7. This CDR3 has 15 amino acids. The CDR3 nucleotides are TGTGCCAGCAGTTACAATAGGAACAGGGGGTATGGCTACACCTTC. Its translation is CASSYNRNRGYGYTF.